Presented here are 9 T cell receptor beta chains from one specimen sequenced in a study of T cell clonotyping in hematopoietic cell transplantation. Generated by immunoSEQ multiplex PCR, the TCRdb table keeps only in-frame clones and is missing some. The repertoire includes 15,000 to 20,000 clones, approximately 91% of them detected once, and about 5% sits in the top ten. Sequenced sample: peripheral blood mononuclear cells. The receptors stem from a man in his forties or fifties in good health. Some clones in this sample may be carry-over from other donors' samples.

The chain is built from TRBV7-8 and TRBJ1-5, with no clear D. This CDR3 comprises 12 residues. Germline-derived CDR1 and CDR2 are SGHVS and FQNEAQ. Trimming took 4 bases from V and 1 from J, leaving 2 bases between them. The DNA of the CDR3 is TGTGCCAGCAGCTACAGCAATCAGCCCCAGCATTTT. Translated, it gives CASSYSNQPQHF.

This clone was counted between two and nine times. The chain recombines TRBV29-1 with TRBJ2-1; the match to TRBD2 covers 9 bases. This CDR3 has 13 amino acids. The V gene's germline CDR1 is SQVTM and CDR2 ANQGSEA. As DNA, the CDR3 is TGCAGTCTGGGTAGCGGGAGTGAAAATGAGCAGTTCTTC. Its translation is CSLGSGSENEQFF.

V gene TRBV30 combines with J gene TRBJ1-5; weak D call: TRBD1 (5 bases). Germline V gene data show CDR1 as GTSNPN and CDR2 as SVGIG (reference sequence). V dropped 5 bases and J dropped 7 bases, with 12 bases sitting between them. There are 12 residues in the CDR3. Here the CDR3 DNA reads TGTGCCTGGGCGCAGGGACGACAGCCCCAGCATTTT. It specifies CAWAQGRQPQHF.

The rearrangement links TRBV11-2 to TRBJ2-5, with 10 bases matching TRBD2. The CDR3 has 15 residues. V lost 5 bases, J lost 5 bases, and 8 bases stayed unmatched. Germline CDR1 SGHAT, CDR2 FQNNGV. The CDR3 region is CASSQGGTSVETQYF. In nucleotides, the CDR3 is TGTGCCAGCAGCCAGGGGGGGACTAGCGTTGAGACCCAGTACTTC.

This chain joins TRBV19 and TRBJ1-4; maybe TRBD1 (5 bases). CDR3 length equals 16 residues. Germline CDR1 and CDR2: LNHDA and SQIVND (reference sequence). Trimming took 6 bases from V and 3 from J, leaving 17 bases between them. The CDR3 protein is CASRDLSGLSNEKLFF. In DNA, the CDR3 is TGTGCCAGTAGGGACCTCTCGGGGCTATCTAATGAAAAACTGTTTTTT.

This clone was seen only once. This chain joins TRBV5-1 and TRBJ1-1; 8 nucleotides align to TRBD1. The germline V gene encodes CDR1 SGHRS and CDR2 YFSETQ. The V gene end was trimmed by 6 bases and the J gene end by 0 bases; junction bases not matched to a gene: 4. The CDR3 spans 14 residues. The CDR3 is CASIDRGLNTEAFF. In nucleotides, the CDR3 is TGCGCCAGCATAGACAGGGGACTGAACACTGAAGCTTTCTTT.

The rearrangement uses TRBV11-2 and TRBJ2-2; perhaps TRBD1 as D (5 bases). Germline values: CDR1 SGHAT, CDR2 FQNNGV. This CDR3 contains 15 residues. The ends were cut back, 4 bases at V and 1 base at J, with 10 bases in the middle. The DNA of the CDR3 is TGTGCCAGCAGCTGGGGTACAGGGAACACCGGGGAGCTGTTTTTT. Translation: CASSWGTGNTGELFF.

The chain carries TRBV27 and TRBJ2-7; 12 nucleotides match TRBD2. With 4 bases clipped from V and 2 bases from J, the junction kept 9 bases outside the gene matches. The CDR3 is made up of 17 amino acids. Germline V gene lookup returns CDR1 MNHEY and CDR2 SMNVEV (reference sequence). DNA of the CDR3: TGTGCCAGCAGTTACGGACTAGCGGGATCCGGTCCCTACGAGCAGTACTTC. Amino acid sequence: CASSYGLAGSGPYEQYF.

The rearrangement joins TRBV5-5 to TRBJ1-2; no clear D gene. CDR3 length equals 13 residues. V lost 6 bases and J lost 1, with 10 bases in between. Germline V gene data show CDR1 as SGHKS and CDR2 as YYEKEE (reference sequence). CDR3 DNA: TGTGCCAGCACCGAAGACCTTAACTATGGCTACACCTTC. Protein sequence: CASTEDLNYGYTF.